This TCR beta chain emerged from a study of T cells expressing NK-cell markers. Study context: Seven donors tested HCMV-seropositive and one tested seronegative among the eight sequenced.

In the case of this clonotype: Its matching antigen is unknown.

The study, taken as a whole, reports: Whether expanded NKG2C+ T cell clones were HCMV-specific remained unclear.

Germline V gene lookup returns CDR1 LNHDA and CDR2 SQIVND (reference sequence). This CDR3 contains 12 residues. TCRdb re-called the 5' RACE reads, yielding one record per CDR3 amino acid sequence without DNA. The listing records 250,000 to 300,000 distinct CDR3 sequences. The chain is built from TRBV19 and TRBJ1-1; the D call from TCRdb, TRBD1, cannot be confirmed without DNA. The specimen sequenced was blood T cells: a sorted CD56 or NKG2C T cell subset, CD4+ or CD8+ T cells, or bulk PBMC T cells (not recorded which). This receptor was obtained from a woman aged 18 to 75 in good health. The CDR3 reads CASTQGNTEAFF.